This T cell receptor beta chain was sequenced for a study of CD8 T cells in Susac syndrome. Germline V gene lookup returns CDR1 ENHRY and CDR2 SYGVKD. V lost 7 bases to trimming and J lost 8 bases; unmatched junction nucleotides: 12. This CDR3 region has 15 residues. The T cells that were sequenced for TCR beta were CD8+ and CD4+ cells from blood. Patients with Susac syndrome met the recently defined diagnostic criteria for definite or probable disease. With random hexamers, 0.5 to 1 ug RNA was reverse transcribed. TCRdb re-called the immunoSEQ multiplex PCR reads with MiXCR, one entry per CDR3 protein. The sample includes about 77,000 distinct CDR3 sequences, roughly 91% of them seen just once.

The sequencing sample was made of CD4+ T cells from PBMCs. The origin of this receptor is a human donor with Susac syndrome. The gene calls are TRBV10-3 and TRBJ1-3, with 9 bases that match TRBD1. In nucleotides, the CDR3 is TGTGCCATCACGGCCGTTGGGACAGGGAGGCACACCATATATTTT. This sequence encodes CAITAVGTGRHTIYF.